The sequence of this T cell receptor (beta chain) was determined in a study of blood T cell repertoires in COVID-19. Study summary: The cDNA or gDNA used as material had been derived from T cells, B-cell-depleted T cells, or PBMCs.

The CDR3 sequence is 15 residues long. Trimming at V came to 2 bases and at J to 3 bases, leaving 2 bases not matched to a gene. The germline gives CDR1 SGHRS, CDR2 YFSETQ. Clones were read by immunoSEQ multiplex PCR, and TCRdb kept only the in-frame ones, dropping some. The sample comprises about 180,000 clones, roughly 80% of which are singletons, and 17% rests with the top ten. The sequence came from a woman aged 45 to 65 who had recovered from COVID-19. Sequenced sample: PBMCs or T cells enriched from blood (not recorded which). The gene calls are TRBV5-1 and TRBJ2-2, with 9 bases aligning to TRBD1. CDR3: CASSFRTGDTGELFF. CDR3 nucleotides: TGCGCCAGCAGCTTCAGGACAGGGGACACCGGGGAGCTGTTTTTT.